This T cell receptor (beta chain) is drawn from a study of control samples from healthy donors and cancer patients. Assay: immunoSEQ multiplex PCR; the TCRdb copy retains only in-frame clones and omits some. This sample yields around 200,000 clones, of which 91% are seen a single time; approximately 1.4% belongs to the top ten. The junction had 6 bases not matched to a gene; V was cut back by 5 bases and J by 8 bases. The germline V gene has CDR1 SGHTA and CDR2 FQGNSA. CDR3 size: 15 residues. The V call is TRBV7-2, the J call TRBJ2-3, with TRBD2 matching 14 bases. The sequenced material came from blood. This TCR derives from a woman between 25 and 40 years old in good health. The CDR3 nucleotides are TGTGCCAGCAGCCCGGGACTAGCGGGAGCTGTTACGCAGTATTTT. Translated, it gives CASSPGLAGAVTQYF.